This TCR beta chain was profiled in a study of cytomegalovirus exposure and HLA in healthy donors. Whole-study findings and limits: When analyzed later, the rates of TCR association showed variation by HLA locus, with DRB1 the most and HLA-C the fewest. Accurate prediction of HLA-A and HLA-B alleles (for most subjects) was reportedly achieved from TCR beta sequences.

As regards this clone: Antigen: not known. One end of the junction varies from germline; a read error may be responsible.

The PCR contained 60 Vbeta and 13 Jbeta primers. Clones were sequenced by immunoSEQ multiplex PCR, and TCRdb holds only the in-frame ones, with some missing. The table includes 200,000 or so clones, about 90% detected once. This CDR3 contains 15 residues. Germline V gene sequence: CDR1 SSHAT, CDR2 FNYEAQ (reference sequence). The source is a girl younger than two in good health and CMV-seronegative. The chain has TRBV7-7 and TRBJ2-7; the D gene is possibly TRBD1 (6 bases). The sequencing sample was made of PBMCs. The CDR3 sequence: CASSLGVDRHYEQYF. CDR3 sequence (DNA): TGTGCTAGCAGCTTAGGTGTGGACAGACACTACGAGCAGTACTTC. Full variable domain (missing parts from reference TRBV7-7 and TRBJ2-7): GAGVSQSPRYKVTKRGQDVTLRCDPISSHATLYWYQQALGQGPEFLTYFNYEAQPDKSGLPSDRFSAERPEGSISTLTIQRTEQRDSAMYRCASSLGVDRHYEQYFGPGTRLTVT.